This T cell receptor beta chain appears in the sequencing data of a study of blood T cell repertoires in COVID-19 (dated by TCRdb to the early 2020s). Notes on the research overall: Samples from collaborators originated in the United States, Italy and Spain and spanned both the acute and convalescent phases of COVID-19. The prospective study material was composed of cDNA or gDNA derived from T cells, B-cell-depleted T cells, or PBMCs. Deeply sampled blood TCRbeta repertoires from subjects exposed to, actively infected with, or recovered from COVID-19 were included in the dataset. The repertoires were released in a freely available public database intended as a resource for research on the immune response to SARS-CoV-2. Samples came from the ongoing ImmuneRACE study (first 160 participants) plus 1,254 subjects from 6 global collaborators. Sample metadata almost always included a de-identified subject ID, COVID-19 status, age in years and sex. Where available, HLA class I and class II types were obtained from metadata supplied by the sample provider rather than from assay-based typing. Results and caveats for the whole study, not just this receptor: The amount of clinical and demographic metadata varied by source and participant and was provided uncurated.

The immunoSEQ Assay, a bias-controlled multiplex PCR, was used to amplify TCRbeta CDR3 regions from genomic DNA. From the authors' description of their analysis: The number of nucleated cells in each sample was estimated from the amplification of reference gene primers within the assay. To quantify the absolute abundance of each unique TCRbeta CDR3 rearrangement, sequence reads were collapsed and filtered. Productive Simpson clonality was computed per sample as the square root of Simpson's diversity index over productive rearrangements. The immuneACCESS repertoire file appears here via TCRdb, limited to in-frame rearrangements. These files lack a portion of the clones; in checked studies, under half of the deficit traces to unresolved V genes, and the cause of the others is not known. That table is the source of V, J and clone size, and D and trimming were worked out from the DNA. The sample data list around 64,000 clones, and around 79% of these were observed just once. The top ten clonotypes cover roughly 3.7% of the sample.

Details on this clone: Its antigen is still unknown. Nothing much larger sits one base from this clone, and base qualities are not available.

The germline V and J ends show losses of 4 bases and 1 base respectively, and no gene match explains 5 bases of the junction. The CDR3 starts with the cysteine, ends with the phenylalanine, and has 14 residues. This entry keeps only the CDR3 DNA: 42 bases, framed from base 1. In the germline V gene, CDR1 corresponds to SGHRS and CDR2 to YFSETQ. Each collaborating institution followed its own protocols to collect whole blood in K2EDTA tubes. For TCRbeta analysis, collaborators shipped samples as frozen whole blood, isolated PBMCs, or DNA extracted from either of those sample types. The sequence is built from TRBV5-1 and TRBJ2-7, with 7 bases aligning to TRBD1. This clonotype was sampled from a man aged 55 to 70 with acute or convalescent COVID-19. Sequenced material: peripheral blood. In nucleotide form, the sequence is TGCGCCAGCAGCACTCGACAGGGATCCTACGAGCAGTACTTC. It translates as CASSTRQGSYEQYF.